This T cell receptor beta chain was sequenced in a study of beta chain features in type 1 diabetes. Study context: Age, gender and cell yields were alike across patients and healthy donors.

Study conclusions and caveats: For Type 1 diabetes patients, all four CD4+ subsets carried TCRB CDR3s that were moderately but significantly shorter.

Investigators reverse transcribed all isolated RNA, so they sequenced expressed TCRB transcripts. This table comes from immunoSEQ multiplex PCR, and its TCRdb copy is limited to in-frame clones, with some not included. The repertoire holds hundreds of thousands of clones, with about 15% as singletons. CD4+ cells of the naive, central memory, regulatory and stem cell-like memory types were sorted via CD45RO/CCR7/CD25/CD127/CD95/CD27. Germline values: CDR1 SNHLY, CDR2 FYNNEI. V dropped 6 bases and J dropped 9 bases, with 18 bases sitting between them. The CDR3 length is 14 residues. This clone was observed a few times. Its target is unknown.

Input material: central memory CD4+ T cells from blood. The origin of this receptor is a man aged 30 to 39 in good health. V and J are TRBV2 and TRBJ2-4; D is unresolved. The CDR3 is CASRVAVDSGIQYF. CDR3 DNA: TGTGCCAGCAGGGTGGCGGTAGATTCTGGCATTCAGTACTTC.